These 30 T cell receptor beta chains share one sample of origin, sequenced in a study of beta chain features in type 1 diabetes. Expressed TCRB transcripts were sequenced, since all the RNA that had been isolated was reverse transcribed. Profiled with immunoSEQ multiplex PCR; TCRdb holds only in-frame clones, not every one. The sample shows 120,000 to 150,000 clones, about 50% of them seen only once. The source material was Tregs from blood. The receptors derive from a man aged 18 to 29 in good health.

V and J are TRBV5-1 and TRBJ2-7, with 13 bases matching TRBD2. This CDR3 has 15 residues. V lost 4 bases to trimming and J lost 6 bases; unmatched junction nucleotides: 7. Germline loops: CDR1 SGHRS, CDR2 YFSETQ. CDR3 region: CASSPGGLAGFEQYF. The CDR3 nucleotides are TGCGCCAGCAGCCCAGGGGGACTAGCGGGGTTCGAGCAGTACTTC.

CDR3 sequence reads: CASKRAGGGEQFF. CDR3 DNA sequence: TGTGCCAGCAAACGAGCGGGAGGGGGTGAGCAGTTCTTC. The chain couples TRBV6-4 to TRBJ2-1; 10 bases align to TRBD2. The CDR3 is 13 amino acids. Germline V gives CDR1 MRHNA, CDR2 SNTAGT. With 7 bases clipped from V and 9 bases from J, the junction kept 6 bases outside the gene matches.

The table lists this clone with a few counts. The V and J genes are TRBV10-3 and TRBJ2-6; D is possibly TRBD1 (5 bases). Germline V gene sequence: CDR1 ENHRY, CDR2 SYGVKD. Trimming removed 4 bases from V and 0 bases from J, with 10 bases in between. The CDR3 is made up of 16 amino acids. DNA of the CDR3: TGTGCCATCAGTGCGGCAGGGTTCTCTGGGGCCAACGTCCTGACTTTC. Protein sequence: CAISAAGFSGANVLTF.

The rearrangement joins TRBV7-2 to TRBJ1-2; the D gene is possibly TRBD1 (5 bases). V lost 0 bases and J 2 bases, leaving 13 bases between the germline ends. The CDR3 length is 16 residues. CDR1 is SGHTA and CDR2 is FQGNSA in the germline V gene. CDR3 in DNA: TGTGCCAGCAGCTTAGCGAGAGGCGGGGGAAACTATGGCTACACCTTC. Its translation is CASSLARGGGNYGYTF.

The V call is TRBV28, the J call TRBJ1-5; 9 nucleotides agree with TRBD1. This CDR3 has 15 amino acids. The germline V gene has CDR1 MDHEN and CDR2 SYDVKM. With 4 bases clipped from V and 4 bases from J, the junction kept 5 bases outside the gene matches. The CDR3 protein is CASSYRGRGNQPQHF. In DNA, the CDR3 is TGTGCCAGCAGTTACAGGGGGCGAGGGAATCAGCCCCAGCATTTT.

The chain recombines TRBV5-1 with TRBJ2-3, with a weak D call TRBD2 (5 bases). The CDR3 is 16 residues long. The V gene's germline CDR1 is SGHRS and CDR2 YFSETQ. V lost 1 base to trimming and J lost 5 bases, with 17 bases between them. The CDR3 DNA reads TGCGCCAGCAGCTTGTACGAGCGGAGTTCTGGAGATACGCAGTATTTT. Amino acid sequence: CASSLYERSSGDTQYF.

V usage is TRBV6-1 and J usage is TRBJ1-2; 7 bases line up with TRBD1. The trim removed 7 bases at V and 3 bases at J, leaving 5 bases unmatched. Germline CDR1 is MNHNS and CDR2 is SASEGT. The CDR3 extends over 13 amino acids. The CDR3 nucleotides read TGTGCCAGCATCCGGGGACAGCACTATGGCTACACCTTC. This sequence encodes CASIRGQHYGYTF.

The V and J genes are TRBV12-5 and TRBJ1-1; D is uncertain. Germline-derived CDR1 and CDR2 are LGHNT and FRNRAP. The CDR3 has 11 residues. Trimming shortened V by 6 bases and J by 5 bases, and 7 bases separated the two germline ends. The CDR3: CASGRGTEAFF. In DNA form, the CDR3 reads TGTGCTAGTGGACGAGGAACTGAAGCTTTCTTT.

The chain has TRBV13 and TRBJ2-5, with D perhaps matching TRBD1 (6 bases). The germline CDR1 and CDR2 sequences are PRHDT and FYEKMQ (reference sequence). The CDR3 contains 16 residues. V was clipped by 5 bases and J by 5 bases, with 21 bases between them. The CDR3 loop is CASSQRSRGLGETQYF. For the CDR3, the DNA is TGTGCCAGCAGCCAGAGGTCCAGGGGCCTGGGGGAGACCCAGTACTTC.

The V call is TRBV5-1, the J call TRBJ1-1; the D is unclear. Germline CDR1 and CDR2: SGHRS and YFSETQ. CDR3 size: 14 residues. V lost 0 bases and J 3 bases, leaving 9 bases between the germline ends. The CDR3 protein is CASSLVGEYTEAFF. The CDR3 nucleotides read TGCGCCAGCAGCTTGGTTGGGGAGTACACTGAAGCTTTCTTT.

This clone was found a few times. The J gene is TRBJ2-4, the V gene TRBV6-1; 7 bases are a match to TRBD2. CDR1 and CDR2 from the germline V gene are MNHNS and SASEGT. The CDR3 spans 14 residues. Trimming took 1 base from V and 9 from J; bases not matched to a gene: 6. CDR3 bases: TGTGCCAGCAGTGAAGGGCCTTGGGGGGGCATTCAGTACTTC. It specifies CASSEGPWGGIQYF.

This clone has just one count. The chain is built from TRBV27 and TRBJ1-2, with a tentative D call TRBD1 (6 bases). CDR1 and CDR2 (germline): MNHEY, SMNVEV (reference sequence). V was trimmed by 6 bases and J by 4 bases, leaving 15 bases between them. The CDR3 runs 14 residues. In DNA form, the CDR3 reads TGTGCCAGCAGCGCCTGGGGGCGGTCCTATGGCTACACCTTC. This codes for CASSAWGRSYGYTF.

This clone was found a few times. The rearrangement joins TRBV7-2 to TRBJ2-1; the D gene is possibly TRBD1 (6 bases). V was pared by 3 bases and J by 7 bases, with 16 bases between. The CDR3 has 15 residues. Germline CDR1 and CDR2: SGHTA and FQGNSA. The CDR3 region is CASSLDRGSHNEQFF. CDR3 in DNA: TGTGCCAGCAGCTTGGACAGAGGGTCGCATAATGAGCAGTTCTTC.

This clone was observed a handful of times. The chain joins TRBV7-2 to TRBJ2-1; TRBD1 is a possible D gene (5 bases). Germline CDR1 reads SGHTA; CDR2 reads FQGNSA. The CDR3 covers 15 residues. V dropped 4 bases and J dropped 0 bases, with 10 bases sitting between them. The CDR3: CASSSGIASYNEQFF. The CDR3 bases are TGTGCCAGCAGCTCAGGGATCGCCTCCTACAATGAGCAGTTCTTC.

There are a few counts of this clone. This rearrangement joins TRBV28 to TRBJ2-2; D unclear. Trimming cost V 6 bases and J 1 base, with 6 bases left between them. The CDR3 has 13 residues. Germline CDR1 reads MDHEN; CDR2 reads SYDVKM. Here the CDR3 DNA reads TGTGCCAGCAGGTCGGGGAACACCGGGGAGCTGTTTTTT. It specifies CASRSGNTGELFF.

This chain connects TRBV30 to TRBJ2-7; the match to TRBD2 covers 7 bases. The V segment lost 4 bases and the J segment 6 bases; nucleotides outside the gene matches: 9. Germline V CDR1 and CDR2: GTSNPN, SVGIG (reference sequence). CDR3 length equals 13 residues. CDR3 DNA sequence: TGTGCCTGGAAACCTAGCGGCCGACGCGAGCAGTACTTC. Encoded protein: CAWKPSGRREQYF.

The chain employs TRBV10-3 and TRBJ1-6, with 8 bases identical to TRBD1. The V and J ends lost 7 bases and 10 bases, in that order; junction bases with no gene match: 6. Germline V gene lookup returns CDR1 ENHRY and CDR2 SYGVKD. The CDR3 is 13 residues long. CDR3 region: CAINQGAGSPLHF. The CDR3 DNA follows: TGTGCCATCAACCAGGGGGCTGGGTCACCCCTCCACTTT.

This rearrangement joins TRBV7-2 to TRBJ2-1; D remains ambiguous. The V end was cut by 1 base, the J end by 7 bases, with 5 bases between. The CDR3 is 12 residues long. The germline V gene has CDR1 SGHTA and CDR2 FQGNSA. The CDR3 bases are TGTGCCAGCAGCTTAGTCGAGAATGAGCAGTTCTTC. It yields the protein CASSLVENEQFF.

The chain joins TRBV29-1 to TRBJ2-1, with a weak D call TRBD1 (7 bases). CDR1 SQVTM and CDR2 ANQGSEA come from the germline V gene. CDR3 length: 13 residues. Trimming left V 8 bases short and J 2 bases short, with 13 bases between. The DNA of the CDR3 is TGCAGCTCCGGCGGGACAGCCTACAATGAGCAGTTCTTC. Amino acid sequence: CSSGGTAYNEQFF.

The gene calls are TRBV29-1 and TRBJ2-6, with 11 bases lining up with TRBD1. There are 15 residues in the CDR3. With 6 bases clipped from V and 0 bases from J, the junction kept 1 base outside the gene matches. Germline V lookup: CDR1 SQVTM, CDR2 ANQGSEA. The CDR3 is CSVGTGGSGANVLTF. The CDR3 nucleotides read TGCAGCGTGGGGACAGGGGGCTCTGGGGCCAACGTCCTGACTTTC. The entire variable domain, with the rest obtained from reference TRBV29-1 and TRBJ2-6, is as follows: SAVISQKPSRDICQRGTSLTIQCQVDSQVTMMFWYRQQPGQSLTLIATANQGSEATYESGFVIDKFPISRPNLTFSTLTVSNMSPEDSSIYLCSVGTGGSGANVLTFGAGSRLTVL.

The chain combines TRBV7-9 with TRBJ1-5; D is uncertain. Trimming left V 1 base short and J 2 bases short, with 15 bases between. Germline values: CDR1 SEHNR, CDR2 FQNEAQ (reference sequence). The CDR3 runs 17 residues. The CDR3 protein is CASSLVRDSGGNQPQHF. The CDR3 DNA is TGTGCCAGCAGCTTAGTGAGGGATTCAGGTGGCAATCAGCCCCAGCATTTT.

The chain joins TRBV6-1 to TRBJ1-1, with a tentative D call TRBD1 (5 bases). With 9 bases removed from V and 2 bases from J, the gap between germline ends came to 16 bases. The CDR3 length is 14 residues. Germline V lookup: CDR1 MNHNS, CDR2 SASEGT. The DNA of the CDR3 is TGTGCCAGTAGGGAGGTAGGGGTTAACACTGAAGCTTTCTTT. This translates into CASREVGVNTEAFF.

CDR3 sequence reads: CASSRDRAYEQYF. The CDR3 nucleotides are TGTGCCAGCAGCCGGGACAGGGCGTACGAGCAGTACTTC. The chain carries TRBV11-2 and TRBJ2-7, with 9 bases identical to TRBD1. Germline V gene sequence: CDR1 SGHAT, CDR2 FQNNGV. V was clipped by 5 bases and J by 4 bases; unmatched bases: 3. The CDR3 runs to 13 residues.

This clone was found a few times. The rearrangement joins TRBV18 to TRBJ2-1, with a tentative D call TRBD1 (6 bases). CDR3 length equals 16 residues. Germline CDR1 is KGHSH and CDR2 is LQKENI. V was cut by 3 bases and J by 5 bases, with 17 bases left in between. CDR3 protein: CASSPVGTGQDNEQFF. CDR3 nucleotides: TGTGCCAGCTCACCGGTCGGAACAGGGCAAGACAATGAGCAGTTCTTC.

This chain links TRBV11-1 with TRBJ2-7, with D possibly matching TRBD2 (5 bases). V was shortened by 7 bases and J by 5 bases, with 15 bases between the two germline ends. This CDR3 comprises 13 residues. Germline CDR1 is SGHAT and CDR2 is FQDESV (reference sequence). Here the CDR3 reads CASTKFSSDEQYF. The DNA of the CDR3 is TGTGCCAGCACCAAATTTAGTAGCGACGAGCAGTACTTC.

The rearrangement links TRBV7-3 to TRBJ1-1; possible D gene TRBD1, 6 bases. Trimming cost V 6 bases and J 4 bases, with 12 bases left between them. Germline assignment: CDR1 SGHTA and CDR2 FQGTGA. The CDR3 contains 13 residues. The CDR3 region is CASSIGQSTEAFF. Written as DNA, the CDR3 is TGTGCCAGCAGTATAGGACAGTCCACTGAAGCTTTCTTT.

This chain connects TRBV19 to TRBJ1-2, with D perhaps TRBD1 (5 bases). V was trimmed by 5 bases and J by 2 bases, leaving 15 bases between them. This CDR3 has 15 residues. The germline V gene has CDR1 LNHDA and CDR2 SQIVND (reference sequence). The CDR3 DNA reads as TGTGCCAGTAGTCTATTCGGGGGTAGGAACTATGGCTACACCTTC. Amino acid sequence: CASSLFGGRNYGYTF.

The chain joins TRBV6-5 to TRBJ1-2; D is unclear. V was clipped by 0 bases and J by 8 bases, with 19 bases between them. Germline V lookup: CDR1 MNHEY, CDR2 SVGAGI. CDR3 length: 16 residues. The CDR3 sequence: CASSYSDEGLRFGYTF. The DNA of the CDR3 is TGTGCCAGCAGTTACTCGGATGAGGGCTTGCGGTTCGGCTACACCTTC.

The table lists this clone with a count of one. V usage is TRBV10-3 and J usage is TRBJ1-5; possibly TRBD1 for D (5 bases). Germline V gene sequence: CDR1 ENHRY, CDR2 SYGVKD. This CDR3 comprises 13 residues. V lost 8 bases, J lost 4 bases, and 12 bases lay in between. CDR3 nucleotides: TGTGCCATCCGAGAGGGGACTAATCAGCCCCAGCATTTT. It codes for CAIREGTNQPQHF.

This clone was seen only a few times. CDR3 sequence: CAWSTGGDTQYF. For the CDR3, the DNA is TGTGCCTGGAGCACGGGGGGAGATACGCAGTATTTT. J is TRBJ2-3 and V is TRBV30; TRBD2 matches at 7 bases. Germline V lookup: CDR1 GTSNPN, CDR2 SVGIG (reference sequence). The CDR3 totals 12 residues. J gave up 5 bases and V 3 bases, and 2 bases lay outside the gene matches.